These 6 T cell receptor beta chains originate from one sample sequenced in a study of cytomegalovirus exposure and HLA in healthy donors. The PCR contained 60 Vbeta and 13 Jbeta primers. Generated by immunoSEQ multiplex PCR, the TCRdb table keeps only in-frame clones and is missing some. Across around 140,000 clones, the top ten clones capture more than 0.8% of the sample. Sequencing used PBMCs. All receptors derive from a male donor in good health and CMV-seronegative.

As concerns this clone: In the same sample, other DNA sequences code for this CDR3. V gene TRBV9 combines with J gene TRBJ2-7, with TRBD1 identical over 7 bases. The CDR3 is 14 residues long. V was clipped by 0 bases and J by 1 base; unmatched bases: 1. Germline values: CDR1 SGDLS, CDR2 YYNGEE. The CDR3 protein is CASSVGDRSYEQYF. CDR3 sequence (DNA): TGTGCCAGCAGCGTAGGGGACAGATCCTACGAGCAGTACTTC.

The rearrangement links TRBV21-1 to TRBJ2-7; the DNA was not used to check the table's D call, TRBD1. TRBV21-1 is described as a pseudogene. The CDR3 runs 15 residues. CDR3 in DNA: TGTGCCAGCAGCGGTCGACAGGGTGTCTCCTACGAGCAGTACTTC. Its protein product is CASSGRQGVSYEQYF.

The rearrangement uses TRBV2 and TRBJ2-2; D unresolved. Germline V gene sequence: CDR1 SNHLY, CDR2 FYNNEI. CDR3 length: 13 residues. V was shortened by 4 bases and J by 5 bases, with 8 bases between the two germline ends. The CDR3 loop reads CASSVAQTGELFF. The CDR3 nucleotides are TGTGCCAGCAGTGTGGCACAGACCGGGGAGCTGTTTTTT.

V gene TRBV6-5 combines with J gene TRBJ2-7, with D possibly matching TRBD2 (6 bases). Germline values: CDR1 MNHEY, CDR2 SVGAGI. The CDR3 runs to 16 residues. Trimming stripped 4 bases from V and 10 bases from J, with 26 bases between. DNA for the CDR3: TGTGCCAGCAGTTCCCCCAATAGGCGGGGCGTCTCTTCTCAGTACTTC. Translated: CASSSPNRRGVSSQYF.

The chain combines TRBV14 with TRBJ1-1, with TRBD1 matching 7 bases. The length of the CDR3 is 15 residues. J gave up 1 base and V 1 base, and 3 bases lay outside the gene matches. Germline CDR1 reads SGHDN; CDR2 reads FVKESK. CDR3 loop: CASSQVNRGNTEAFF. CDR3 nucleotides: TGTGCCAGCAGCCAAGTCAACAGGGGGAACACTGAAGCTTTCTTT.

This chain links TRBV27 with TRBJ1-2; a possible D gene is TRBD1 (5 bases). CDR3 length: 14 residues. In germline, CDR1 is MNHEY, CDR2 SMNVEV (reference sequence). V shed 6 bases and J shed 6 bases, with 17 bases lying between them. Here the CDR3 reads CASSPMGGGNGYTF. Written as DNA, the CDR3 is TGTGCCAGCAGCCCTATGGGTGGGGGGAATGGCTACACCTTC.